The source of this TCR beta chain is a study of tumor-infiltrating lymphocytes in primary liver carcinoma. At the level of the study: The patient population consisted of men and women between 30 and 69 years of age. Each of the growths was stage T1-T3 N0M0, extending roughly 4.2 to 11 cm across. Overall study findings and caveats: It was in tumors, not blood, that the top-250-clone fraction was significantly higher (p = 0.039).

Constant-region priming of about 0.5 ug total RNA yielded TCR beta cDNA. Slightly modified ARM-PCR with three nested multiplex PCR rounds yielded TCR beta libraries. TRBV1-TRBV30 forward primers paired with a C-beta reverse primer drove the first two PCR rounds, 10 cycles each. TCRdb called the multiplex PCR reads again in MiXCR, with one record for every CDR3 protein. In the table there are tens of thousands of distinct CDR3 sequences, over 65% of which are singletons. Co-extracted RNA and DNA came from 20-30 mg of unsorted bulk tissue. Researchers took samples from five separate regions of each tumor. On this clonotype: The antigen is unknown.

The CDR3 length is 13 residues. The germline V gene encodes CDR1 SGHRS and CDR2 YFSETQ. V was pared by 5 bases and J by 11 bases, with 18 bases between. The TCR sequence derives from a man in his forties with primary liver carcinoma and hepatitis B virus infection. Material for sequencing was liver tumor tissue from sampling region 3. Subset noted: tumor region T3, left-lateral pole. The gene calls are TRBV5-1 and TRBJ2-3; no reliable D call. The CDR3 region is CASRGARPGMQYF. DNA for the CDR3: TGCGCCAGCAGAGGCGCAAGGCCAGGTATGCAGTATTTT.